The source of this TCR beta chain is a study of patients and donors after allogeneic stem cell transplantation. The CDR3 length is 14 residues. Trimming left V 5 bases short and J 4 bases short, with 15 bases between. Germline V gene lookup returns CDR1 DFQATT and CDR2 SNEGSKA (reference sequence). From the RT-PCR reads, TCRdb called clonotypes with MiXCR, one entry per CDR3 protein. The top ten hold 50% of the sample, which has about 150,000 distinct CDR3 sequences, about a third seen once. The V and J genes are TRBV20-1 and TRBJ2-1, with D perhaps being TRBD1 or TRBD2 (5 bases each). Material: blood, either unsorted or a sorted T cell fraction (not recorded which). The receptor comes from a human donor who was either an allogeneic HSCT recipient or a stem cell or donor lymphocyte infusion donor (not recorded which). It is not recorded whose cells these are; they may come from a transplant donor. CDR3 nucleotide sequence: TGCAGTGCTGGGACCTTGTTGGGGTACAATGAGCAGTTCTTC. Translated: CSAGTLLGYNEQFF.